The 14 T cell receptor beta chains listed next were all sequenced from one sample in a study of blood T cell repertoires in COVID-19. Data came from immunoSEQ multiplex PCR; TCRdb stores just in-frame clones and leaves some out. The data show some 52,000 clones, with around 86% seen just once and about 14% held by the top ten. Sequencing was done on a sample of peripheral blood. All receptors derive from a man aged 70-80 years with acute or convalescent COVID-19.

The V gene is TRBV2, the J gene TRBJ1-4; D might be TRBD1 (5 bases). V gave up 8 bases and J gave up 8 bases, with 12 bases separating them. The CDR3 totals 12 residues. The V gene's germline CDR1 is SNHLY and CDR2 FYNNEI. For the CDR3, the DNA is TGTGCCAGCTCCAGGGTCCAGGAAAAACTGTTTTTT. It encodes CASSRVQEKLFF.

This clone turned up a few times. V and J are TRBV2 and TRBJ2-1; D unclear. The germline V gene encodes CDR1 SNHLY and CDR2 FYNNEI. The CDR3 runs to 15 residues. V was trimmed by 2 bases and J by 2 bases, leaving 10 bases between them. CDR3 region: CASSETRRPYNEQFF. The CDR3 DNA reads as TGTGCCAGCAGTGAAACGAGGCGCCCCTACAATGAGCAGTTCTTC.

The V gene is TRBV12-3 or TRBV12-4, the J gene TRBJ2-1; D not resolved. This CDR3 has 13 residues. V lost 7 bases and J lost 4, with 11 bases in between. CDR3 in amino acids: CASISHGYNEQFF. Written as DNA, the CDR3 is TGTGCCAGCATCTCCCACGGGTACAATGAGCAGTTCTTC.

The J gene is TRBJ2-5, the V gene TRBV19, with D perhaps matching TRBD2 (6 bases). V lost 3 bases, J lost 5 bases, and 16 bases lay in between. This CDR3 contains 15 residues. Germline CDR1 reads LNHDA; CDR2 reads SQIVND (reference sequence). The CDR3 DNA sequence: TGTGCCAGTAGTATTGCTAGCGCAGAGTGGGAGACCCAGTACTTC. It codes for CASSIASAEWETQYF.

The genes are TRBV4-3 and TRBJ1-1; no clear D gene. The CDR3 length is 14 residues. Trimming took 1 base from V and 1 from J, leaving 7 bases between them. Germline CDR1 and CDR2: LGHNA and YSLEER. The CDR3 DNA is TGCGCCAGCAGCCAAGCCGTACAGAACACTGAAGCTTTCTTT. Its protein product is CASSQAVQNTEAFF.

The table lists this clone with a few counts. The V and J genes are TRBV7-8 and TRBJ1-6; D is unresolved. Trimming took 0 bases from V and 5 from J, leaving 11 bases between them. The CDR3 has 16 amino acids. CDR1 and CDR2 from the germline V gene are SGHVS and FQNEAQ. The CDR3 region is CASSLASGRHNSPLHF. CDR3 DNA: TGTGCCAGCAGCTTAGCGAGCGGAAGGCATAATTCACCCCTCCACTTT. Using reference TRBV7-8 and TRBJ1-6 for the parts outside the CDR3, the full variable domain is GAGVSQSPRYKVAKRGQDVALRCDPISGHVSLFWYQQALGQGPEFLTYFQNEAQLDKSGLPSDRFFAERPEGSVSTLKIQRTQQEDSAVYLCASSLASGRHNSPLHFGNGTRLTVT.

The gene calls are TRBV19 and TRBJ2-1; 8 nucleotides agree with TRBD2. Trimming cost V 4 bases and J 2 bases; bases outside gene matches: 1. Germline loops: CDR1 LNHDA, CDR2 SQIVND (reference sequence). The CDR3 loop spans 14 amino acids. CDR3 region: CASSSGGTYNEQFF. The CDR3 DNA reads TGTGCCAGTAGTAGCGGGGGGACCTACAATGAGCAGTTCTTC.

The rearrangement joins TRBV12-3 or TRBV12-4 to TRBJ2-7; TRBD1 aligns across 9 bases. The CDR3 loop spans 13 amino acids. V was clipped by 3 bases and J by 4 bases; unmatched bases: 1. CDR3 sequence: CASSLGQGYEQYF. CDR3 nucleotide sequence: TGTGCCAGCAGTTTGGGACAGGGTTACGAGCAGTACTTC.

The chain links TRBV29-1 to TRBJ1-5; tentative D call: TRBD1 (5 bases). The germline V gene has CDR1 SQVTM and CDR2 ANQGSEA. The V and J ends lost 4 bases and 5 bases respectively, with 15 bases between them. The CDR3 is 14 amino acids. The CDR3 here is CSVVIGGLDQPQHF. DNA for the CDR3: TGCAGCGTTGTGATTGGGGGACTTGATCAGCCCCAGCATTTT. The full variable domain, with the rest looked up from reference TRBV29-1 and TRBJ1-5, is SAVISQKPSRDICQRGTSLTIQCQVDSQVTMMFWYRQQPGQSLTLIATANQGSEATYESGFVIDKFPISRPNLTFSTLTVSNMSPEDSSIYLCSVVIGGLDQPQHFGDGTRLSIL.

The chain has TRBV18 and TRBJ1-1, with D maybe TRBD1 (5 bases). The CDR3 spans 15 residues. Between the trimmed V and J ends, which lost 4 bases and 0 bases, there was a span of 12 bases. Germline CDR1 is KGHSH and CDR2 is LQKENI. In DNA form, the CDR3 reads TGTGCCAGCTCACGAACGACAGAGCTGAACACTGAAGCTTTCTTT. Protein sequence: CASSRTTELNTEAFF.

V usage is TRBV7-3 and J usage is TRBJ1-2, with TRBD1 matching 7 bases. The J segment lost 1 base and the V segment lost 2 bases, leaving 7 bases of the junction unmatched. CDR3 size: 16 residues. Per germline, CDR1 SGHTA and CDR2 FQGTGA. As DNA, the CDR3 is TGTGCCAGCAGCTTAGGAGGGCCAGGGGGTAACTATGGCTACACCTTC. This codes for CASSLGGPGGNYGYTF.

The gene calls are TRBV5-6 and TRBJ1-2; 7 nucleotides line up with TRBD1. This CDR3 has 15 amino acids. The ends lost 2 bases at V and 4 bases at J; junction bases unmatched: 8. Germline loops: CDR1 SGHDT, CDR2 YYEEEE. CDR3 DNA: TGTGCCAGCAGCTTTGGGACAGCAATTTCCTATGGCTACACCTTC. Translated: CASSFGTAISYGYTF.

The chain is built from TRBV24-1 and TRBJ2-5, with D maybe TRBD2 (5 bases). The V gene lost 0 bases and the J gene lost 0 bases, with 7 bases spanning the gap. This CDR3 has 15 amino acids. Germline lookup yields CDR1 KGHDR and CDR2 SFDVKD. This chain's CDR3 is CATSDLRTDQETQYF. CDR3 DNA: TGTGCCACCAGTGATTTGAGGACTGACCAAGAGACCCAGTACTTC.

This clone was counted a few times. The chain links TRBV6-2 or TRBV6-3 to TRBJ2-1; 7 bases match TRBD2. Losses at the gene ends were 6 bases for V and 3 bases for J; bases not matched to a gene: 2. The CDR3 extends over 13 amino acids. CDR1 is MNHEY, CDR2 SVGEGT, per germline. CDR3 DNA: TGTGCCAGCAGCAGCGGGATCTACAATGAGCAGTTCTTC. This translates into CASSSGIYNEQFF.